This T cell receptor beta chain is drawn from a study of molecular identifiers for immune sequencing clone quantification. Trimming took off 5 bases at V and 10 bases at J, with 23 bases between the two ends. The CDR3 extends over 15 amino acids. Germline loops: CDR1 SEHNR, CDR2 FQNEAQ (reference sequence). One entry per CDR3 protein results from TCRdb running MiXCR on the PCR reads. Among about 510,000 distinct CDR3 sequences listed, over 20% were seen once. The sample taken for sequencing was naive CD8+ T cells from blood, with Jurkat cell RNA spiked in. Subset reported: FACS-sorted CD8+CD4-CCR7+CD45RA+ naive T cells. This chain uses TRBV7-9 with TRBJ1-1; D perhaps matches TRBD1 (5 bases). This clonotype was sampled from a human donor in good health. Some libraries in this study had Jurkat cell RNA spiked in. CDR3 sequence reads: CASSPGTSLLIGAFF. The CDR3 DNA reads as TGTGCCAGCAGCCCCGGGACTTCACTACTTATAGGAGCTTTCTTT.